A single sample is the source of the 2 T cell receptor beta chains below, sequenced in a study of T-cell memory formation after mild COVID-19. TCRdb itself ran the 5' RACE reads through MiXCR, one entry per CDR3 protein. The data show fewer than 200,000 distinct CDR3 sequences, roughly 23% seen once. The sample taken for sequencing was PBMCs or a T cell subset sorted from them (not recorded which). The source of these receptors is an adult woman who had mild COVID-19 (a few samples of this study predate the infection). Cell type and time point are not known.

The chain is built from TRBV6-1 and TRBJ1-1; D uncertain. The CDR3 extends over 15 amino acids. Germline assignment: CDR1 MNHNS and CDR2 SASEGT. V was cut by 1 base and J by 2 bases, with 11 bases left in between. CDR3 in amino acids: CASSEDSLFNTEAFF. CDR3 DNA sequence: TGTGCCAGCAGTGAAGACAGCCTATTTAACACTGAAGCTTTCTTT.

The gene calls are TRBV6-2 or TRBV6-3 and TRBJ2-7; possible D gene TRBD1, 6 bases. This CDR3 has 15 amino acids. Looked up from germline, CDR1 is MNHEY and CDR2 is SVGEGT. The V end was cut by 0 bases, the J end by 0 bases, with 9 bases between. The CDR3 sequence: CASSYSWTDSYEQYF. Written as DNA, the CDR3 is TGTGCCAGCAGTTACTCGTGGACAGACTCCTACGAGCAGTACTTC.